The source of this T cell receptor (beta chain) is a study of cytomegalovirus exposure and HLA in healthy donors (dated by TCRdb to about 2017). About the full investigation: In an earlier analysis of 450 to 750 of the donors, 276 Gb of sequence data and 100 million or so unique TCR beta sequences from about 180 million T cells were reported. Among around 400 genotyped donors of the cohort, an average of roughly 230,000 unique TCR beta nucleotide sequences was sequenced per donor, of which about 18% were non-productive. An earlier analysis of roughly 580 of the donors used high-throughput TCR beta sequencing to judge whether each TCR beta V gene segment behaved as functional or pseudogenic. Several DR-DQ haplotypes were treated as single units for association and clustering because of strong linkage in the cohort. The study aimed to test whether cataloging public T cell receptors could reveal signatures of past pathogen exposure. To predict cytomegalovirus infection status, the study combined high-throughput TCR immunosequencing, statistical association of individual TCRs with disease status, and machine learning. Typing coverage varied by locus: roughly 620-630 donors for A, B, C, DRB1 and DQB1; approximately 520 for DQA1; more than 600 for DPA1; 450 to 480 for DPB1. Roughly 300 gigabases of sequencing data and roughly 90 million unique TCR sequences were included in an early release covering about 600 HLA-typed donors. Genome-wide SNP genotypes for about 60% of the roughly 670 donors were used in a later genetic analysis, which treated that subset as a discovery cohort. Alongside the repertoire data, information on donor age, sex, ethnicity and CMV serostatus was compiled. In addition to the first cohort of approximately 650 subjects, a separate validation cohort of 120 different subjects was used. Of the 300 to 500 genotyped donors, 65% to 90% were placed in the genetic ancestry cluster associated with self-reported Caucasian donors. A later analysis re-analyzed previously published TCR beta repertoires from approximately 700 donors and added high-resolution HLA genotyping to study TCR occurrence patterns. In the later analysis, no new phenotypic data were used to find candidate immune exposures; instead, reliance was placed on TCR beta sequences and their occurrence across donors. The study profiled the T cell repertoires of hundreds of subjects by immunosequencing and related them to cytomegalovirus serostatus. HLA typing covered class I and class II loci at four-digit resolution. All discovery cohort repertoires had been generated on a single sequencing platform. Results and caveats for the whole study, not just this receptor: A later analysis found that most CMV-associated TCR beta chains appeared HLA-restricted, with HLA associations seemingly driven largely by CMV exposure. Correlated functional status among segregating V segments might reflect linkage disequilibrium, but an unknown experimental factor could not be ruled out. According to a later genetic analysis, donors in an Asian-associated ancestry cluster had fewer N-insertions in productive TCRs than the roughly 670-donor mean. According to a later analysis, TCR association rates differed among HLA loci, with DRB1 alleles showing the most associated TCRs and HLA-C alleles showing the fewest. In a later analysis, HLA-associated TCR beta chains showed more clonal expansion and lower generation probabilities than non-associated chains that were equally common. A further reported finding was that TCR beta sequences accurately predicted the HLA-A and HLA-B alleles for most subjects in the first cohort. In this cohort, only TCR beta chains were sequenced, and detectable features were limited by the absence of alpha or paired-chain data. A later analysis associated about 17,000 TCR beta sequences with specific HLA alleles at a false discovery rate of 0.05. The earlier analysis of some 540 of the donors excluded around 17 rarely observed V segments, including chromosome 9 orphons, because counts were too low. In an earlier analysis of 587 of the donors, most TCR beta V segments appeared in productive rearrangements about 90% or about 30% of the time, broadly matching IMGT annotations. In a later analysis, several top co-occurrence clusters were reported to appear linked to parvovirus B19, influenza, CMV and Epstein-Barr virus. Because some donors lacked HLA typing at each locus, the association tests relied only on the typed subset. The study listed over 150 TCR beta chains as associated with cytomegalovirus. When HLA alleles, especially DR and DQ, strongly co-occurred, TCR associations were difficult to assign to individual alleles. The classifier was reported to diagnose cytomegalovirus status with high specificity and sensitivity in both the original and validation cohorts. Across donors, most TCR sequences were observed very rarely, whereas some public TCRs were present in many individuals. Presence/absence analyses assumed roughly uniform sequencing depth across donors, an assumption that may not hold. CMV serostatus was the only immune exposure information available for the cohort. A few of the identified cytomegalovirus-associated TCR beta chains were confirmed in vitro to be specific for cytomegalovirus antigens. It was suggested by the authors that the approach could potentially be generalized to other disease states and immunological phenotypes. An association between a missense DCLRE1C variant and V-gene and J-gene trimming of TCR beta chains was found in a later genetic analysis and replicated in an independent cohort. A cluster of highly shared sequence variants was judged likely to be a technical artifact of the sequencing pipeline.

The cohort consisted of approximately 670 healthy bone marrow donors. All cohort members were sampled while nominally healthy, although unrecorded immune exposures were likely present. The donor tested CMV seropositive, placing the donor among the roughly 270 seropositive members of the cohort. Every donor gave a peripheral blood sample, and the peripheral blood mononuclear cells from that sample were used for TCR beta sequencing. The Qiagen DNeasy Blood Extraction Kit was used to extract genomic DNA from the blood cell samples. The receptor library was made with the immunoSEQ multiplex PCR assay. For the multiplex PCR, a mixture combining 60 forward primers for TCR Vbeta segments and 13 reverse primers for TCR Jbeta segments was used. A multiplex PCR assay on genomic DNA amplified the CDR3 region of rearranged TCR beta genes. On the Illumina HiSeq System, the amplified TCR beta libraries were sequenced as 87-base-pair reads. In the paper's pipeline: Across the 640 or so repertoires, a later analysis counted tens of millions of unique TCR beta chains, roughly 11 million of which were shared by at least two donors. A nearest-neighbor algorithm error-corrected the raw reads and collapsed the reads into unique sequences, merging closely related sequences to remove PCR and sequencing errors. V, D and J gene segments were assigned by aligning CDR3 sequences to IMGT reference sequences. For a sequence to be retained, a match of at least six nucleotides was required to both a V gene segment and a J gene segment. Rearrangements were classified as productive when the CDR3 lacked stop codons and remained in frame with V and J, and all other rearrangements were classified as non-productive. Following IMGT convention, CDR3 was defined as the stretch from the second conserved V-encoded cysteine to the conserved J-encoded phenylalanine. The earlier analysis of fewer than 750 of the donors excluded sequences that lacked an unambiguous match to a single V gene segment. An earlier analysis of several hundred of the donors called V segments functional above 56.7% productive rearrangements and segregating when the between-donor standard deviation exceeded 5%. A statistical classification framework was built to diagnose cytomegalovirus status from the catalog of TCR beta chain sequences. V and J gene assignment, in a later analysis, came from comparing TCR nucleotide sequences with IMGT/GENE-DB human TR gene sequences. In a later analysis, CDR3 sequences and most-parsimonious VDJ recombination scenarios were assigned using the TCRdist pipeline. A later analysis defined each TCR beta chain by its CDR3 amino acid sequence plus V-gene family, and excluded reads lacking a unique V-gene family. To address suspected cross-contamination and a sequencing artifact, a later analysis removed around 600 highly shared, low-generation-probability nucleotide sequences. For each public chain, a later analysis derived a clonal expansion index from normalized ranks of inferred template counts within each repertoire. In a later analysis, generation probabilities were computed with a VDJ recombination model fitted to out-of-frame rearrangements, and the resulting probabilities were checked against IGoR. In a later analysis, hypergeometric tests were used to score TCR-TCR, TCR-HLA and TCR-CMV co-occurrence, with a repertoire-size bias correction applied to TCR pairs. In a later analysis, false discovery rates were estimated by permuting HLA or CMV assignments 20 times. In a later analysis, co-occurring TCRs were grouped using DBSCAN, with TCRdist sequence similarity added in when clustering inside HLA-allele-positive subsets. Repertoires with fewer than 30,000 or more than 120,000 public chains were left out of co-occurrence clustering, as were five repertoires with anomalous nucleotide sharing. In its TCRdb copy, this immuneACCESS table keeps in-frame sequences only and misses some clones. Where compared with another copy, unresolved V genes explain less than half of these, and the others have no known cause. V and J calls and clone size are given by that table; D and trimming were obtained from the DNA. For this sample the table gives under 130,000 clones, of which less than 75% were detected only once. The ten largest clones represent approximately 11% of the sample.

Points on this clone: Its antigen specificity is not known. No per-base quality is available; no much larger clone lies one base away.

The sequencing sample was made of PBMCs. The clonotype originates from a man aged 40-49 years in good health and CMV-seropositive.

The CDR3 reads as follows: CASSLGEVSYEQYF. The nucleotides are TGCGCCAGCAGCTTGGGGGAGGTCTCCTACGAGCAGTACTTC. The chain is made from TRBV5-1 and TRBJ2-7; TRBD2 is perhaps the D gene, given 6 matching bases. The germline V gene gives CDR1 as SGHRS and CDR2 as YFSETQ. The CDR3 has 14 amino acids, counting the end cysteine and phenylalanine. The only DNA kept is the CDR3, 42 bases in frame from the first base. A distance of 7 bases separates the germline ends of V and J, which lose 0 bases and 0 bases respectively.